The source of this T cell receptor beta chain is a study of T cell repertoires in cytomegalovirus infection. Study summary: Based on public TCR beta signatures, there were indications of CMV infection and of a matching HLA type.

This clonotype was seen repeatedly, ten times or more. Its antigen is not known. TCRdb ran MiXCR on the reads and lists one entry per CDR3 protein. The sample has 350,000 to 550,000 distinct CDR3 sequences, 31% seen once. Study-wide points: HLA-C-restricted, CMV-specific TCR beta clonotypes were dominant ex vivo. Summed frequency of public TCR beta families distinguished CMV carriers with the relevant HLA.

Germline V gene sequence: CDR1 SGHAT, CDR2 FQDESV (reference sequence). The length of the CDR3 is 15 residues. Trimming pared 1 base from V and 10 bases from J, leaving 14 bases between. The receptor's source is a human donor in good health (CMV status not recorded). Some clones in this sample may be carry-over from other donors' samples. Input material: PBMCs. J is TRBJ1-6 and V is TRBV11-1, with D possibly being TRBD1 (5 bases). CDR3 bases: TGTGCCAGCAGCTTAGGGGGGGGTCGCGGATCACCCCTCCACTTT. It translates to CASSLGGGRGSPLHF.